Each of the 31 T cell receptor beta chains below was sequenced from the same sample in a study of T-cell memory formation after mild COVID-19. TCRdb reprocessed the 5' RACE reads with MiXCR, giving one entry per CDR3 protein. Counted here are about 360,000 distinct CDR3 sequences, roughly an eighth occurring once; the ten biggest clones make up under 25%. Sequenced material: PBMCs or a T cell subset sorted from them (not recorded which). Every receptor here comes from a man younger than 35 who had mild COVID-19 (a few samples of this study predate the infection). Cell type and time point are not known.

The rearrangement links TRBV6-6 to TRBJ1-4; perhaps TRBD1 as D (6 bases). The CDR3 sequence is 16 residues long. V was trimmed by 4 bases and J by 2 bases, leaving 14 bases between them. Germline V gene lookup returns CDR1 MNHNY and CDR2 SVGAGI (reference sequence). CDR3 in amino acids: CASSSREGETNEKLFF. Here the CDR3 DNA reads TGTGCCAGCAGTTCACGGGAGGGGGAGACTAATGAAAAACTGTTTTTT.

The rearrangement uses TRBV2 and TRBJ2-1; a possible D gene is TRBD1 (7 bases). V shed 4 bases and J shed 1 base, with 11 bases lying between them. CDR1 is SNHLY, CDR2 FYNNEI, per germline. The CDR3 totals 15 residues. Written as DNA, the CDR3 is TGTGCCAGCAGTGGGCCAGGGGGGTCCTACAATGAGCAGTTCTTC. Its protein is CASSGPGGSYNEQFF.

This clonotype has a handful of counts. V is TRBV2 and J is TRBJ2-2, with a tentative D call TRBD2 (5 bases). The CDR3 is 18 residues long. Per germline, CDR1 SNHLY and CDR2 FYNNEI. V lost 1 base and J 0 bases, leaving 15 bases between the germline ends. The CDR3 loop reads CASSEGPPSPPNTGELFF. The CDR3 bases are TGTGCCAGCAGTGAAGGCCCCCCTAGCCCGCCGAACACCGGGGAGCTGTTTTTT.

The J gene is TRBJ2-3, the V gene TRBV7-8; 9 nucleotides match TRBD2. The ends lost 0 bases at V and 0 bases at J; junction bases unmatched: 4. CDR1 is SGHVS and CDR2 is FQNEAQ in the germline V gene. This CDR3 comprises 17 residues. In nucleotides, the CDR3 is TGTGCCAGCAGCTTAGCGCAAGCGGGGGGTAGCACAGATACGCAGTATTTT. Amino acid sequence: CASSLAQAGGSTDTQYF.

The CDR3 is CSAMTSGGLNEQFF. The CDR3 DNA is TGCAGTGCGATGACTAGCGGGGGTTTGAATGAGCAGTTCTTC. J is TRBJ2-1 and V is TRBV20-1; 12 bases map to TRBD2. The V and J ends lost 6 bases and 7 bases, in that order; junction bases with no gene match: 7. The length of the CDR3 is 14 residues. From germline, CDR1 is DFQATT and CDR2 SNEGSKA (reference sequence).

The chain uses TRBV7-3 and TRBJ2-1, with 12 positions matching TRBD2. CDR1 SGHTA and CDR2 FQGTGA come from the germline V gene. With V trimmed by 6 bases and J by 2 bases, 2 bases remained unmatched. The CDR3 length is 15 residues. This chain's CDR3 is CASRGLAGPYNEQFF. The CDR3 nucleotides are TGTGCCAGCAGAGGACTAGCGGGGCCCTACAATGAGCAGTTCTTC.

This clonotype was found many times. J is TRBJ2-1 and V is TRBV29-1; unclear D gene. This CDR3 spans 12 amino acids. In germline, CDR1 is SQVTM, CDR2 ANQGSEA. Trimming pared 3 bases from V and 5 bases from J, leaving 8 bases between. CDR3 bases: TGCAGCGTTGACAAGAGCAACAATGAGCAGTTCTTC. Amino acid sequence: CSVDKSNNEQFF.

The V and J genes are TRBV10-3 and TRBJ1-3; 11 bases are a match to TRBD1. The CDR3 totals 17 residues. Trimming at V came to 6 bases and at J to 0 bases, leaving 7 bases not matched to a gene. CDR1 is ENHRY and CDR2 is SYGVKD in the germline V gene. The CDR3, as DNA: TGTGCCATCAGGGGGACAGGGGGATTGGACTCTGGAAACACCATATATTTT. Protein product: CAIRGTGGLDSGNTIYF.

In its sample, this clonotype was seen many times. CDR3 residues: CASGRQGAANEKLFF. CDR3 nucleotide sequence: TGTGCCAGCGGTAGACAGGGGGCGGCTAATGAAAAACTGTTTTTT. V gene TRBV7-2 combines with J gene TRBJ1-4, with 10 bases lining up with TRBD1. The germline V gene has CDR1 SGHTA and CDR2 FQGNSA. J lost 3 bases, V lost 8 bases, and 6 bases had no gene match. This CDR3 spans 15 amino acids.

The chain uses TRBV27 and TRBJ2-1; a weak D match, TRBD2 (5 bases). CDR1 and CDR2 from the germline V gene are MNHEY and SMNVEV (reference sequence). V lost 9 bases and J lost 3, with 15 bases in between. The CDR3 has 14 residues. The CDR3 is CASRPFAGYNEQFF. The CDR3 bases are TGTGCCAGTCGGCCTTTCGCGGGCTACAATGAGCAGTTCTTC.

The chain links TRBV6-5 to TRBJ2-6, with a possible D match to TRBD1 (5 bases). The V gene lost 5 bases and the J gene lost 0 bases, with 8 bases spanning the gap. The CDR3 spans 15 residues. The germline gives CDR1 MNHEY, CDR2 SVGAGI. CDR3 bases: TGTGCCAGCAGTAAAGGGGCCTCTGGGGCCAACGTCCTGACTTTC. Translating it yields CASSKGASGANVLTF.

This chain uses TRBV7-2 with TRBJ2-3; D is perhaps TRBD1 (6 bases). This CDR3 is built from 16 residues. Germline values: CDR1 SGHTA, CDR2 FQGNSA. V was clipped by 3 bases and J by 3 bases, with 16 bases between them. The CDR3 sequence: CASSLDPGQKTDTQYF. The CDR3 DNA sequence: TGTGCCAGCAGCTTGGATCCGGGACAAAAAACAGATACGCAGTATTTT.

This clonotype appeared a few times. The V gene is TRBV9, the J gene TRBJ2-1; TRBD2 is a possible D gene (6 bases). CDR3 size: 14 residues. Looked up from germline, CDR1 is SGDLS and CDR2 is YYNGEE. V was pared by 0 bases and J by 9 bases, with 13 bases between. The CDR3 nucleotides read TGTGCCAGCAGCGTAGCCGGGGGAGGCGGTGAGCAGTTCTTC. As protein: CASSVAGGGGEQFF. The complete variable domain, with remaining parts taken from reference TRBV9 and TRBJ2-1, reads DSGVTQTPKHLITATGQRVTLRCSPRSGDLSVYWYQQSLDQGLQFLIQYYNGEERAKGNILERFSAQQFPDLHSELNLSSLELGDSALYFCASSVAGGGGEQFFGPGTRLTVL.

This clonotype was detected only a few times. The rearrangement uses TRBV25-1 and TRBJ2-1, with D possibly TRBD1 on 5 matching bases. The CDR3 extends over 14 amino acids. From germline, CDR1 is MGHDK and CDR2 SYGVNS. Trimming cost V 1 base and J 6 bases, with 10 bases left between them. The CDR3: CASSEWGRVNEQFF. The CDR3 DNA sequence: TGTGCCAGCAGTGAATGGGGCAGGGTCAATGAGCAGTTCTTC.

This clonotype has more than one count but fewer than ten. V and J are TRBV7-9 and TRBJ1-3; the match to TRBD1 covers 7 bases. The CDR3 is 19 residues long. V gave up 1 base and J gave up 8 bases; unmatched junction bases: 20. In germline, CDR1 is SEHNR, CDR2 FQNEAQ (reference sequence). In nucleotides, the CDR3 is TGTGCCAGCAGCTTAGAGCCCCTGGTGACAGGGAACGTCGAACACACCATATATTTT. Translation gives CASSLEPLVTGNVEHTIYF.

This clonotype was seen a handful of times. The chain couples TRBV10-3 to TRBJ1-1, with D perhaps matching TRBD1 (5 bases). Germline values: CDR1 ENHRY, CDR2 SYGVKD. The CDR3 is 13 amino acids. Trimming shortened V by 5 bases and J by 8 bases, and 15 bases separated the two germline ends. The CDR3, as DNA: TGTGCCATCAGTTCACCCGGCAGGGACGAAGCTTTCTTT. It specifies CAISSPGRDEAFF.

The genes are TRBV20-1 and TRBJ2-1; a possible D gene is TRBD1 (7 bases). V was shortened by 8 bases and J by 3 bases, with 17 bases between the two germline ends. The CDR3 length is 14 residues. Per germline, CDR1 DFQATT and CDR2 SNEGSKA (reference sequence). The CDR3: CSHESGGFYNEQFF. As DNA, the CDR3 is TGCAGTCACGAGTCAGGGGGGTTCTACAATGAGCAGTTCTTC.

As to this clonotype: One end of the junction varies from germline; a read error may be responsible. The rearrangement links TRBV3-1 to TRBJ2-3; 10 nucleotides line up with TRBD2. CDR3 size: 17 residues. Germline V CDR1 and CDR2: LGHDT, YNNKEL (reference sequence). Here the CDR3 DNA reads TGTGCCAGCAGGCAAGATTGGGGTAGCGGGGGGACAGATACGCAGTATTTT. This codes for CASRQDWGSGGTDTQYF.

The chain combines TRBV24-1 with TRBJ1-5; D remains ambiguous. Germline CDR1 and CDR2: KGHDR and SFDVKD. Trimming took off 7 bases at V and 0 bases at J, with 6 bases between the two ends. This CDR3 has 13 amino acids. CDR3 sequence: CATRKYSNQPQHF. CDR3 coding DNA: TGTGCCACCAGAAAGTATAGCAATCAGCCCCAGCATTTT.

The V gene is TRBV28, the J gene TRBJ1-6; D gene uncertain. The germline V gene has CDR1 MDHEN and CDR2 SYDVKM. V lost 3 bases, J lost 14 bases, and 11 bases lay in between. The CDR3 contains 12 residues. The CDR3: CASSLGSATLHF. For the CDR3, the DNA is TGTGCCAGCAGTTTGGGGAGTGCCACCCTCCACTTT. Together with reference TRBV28 and TRBJ1-6, the CDR3 gives the full variable domain: DVKVTQSSRYLVKRTGEKVFLECVQDMDHENMFWYRQDPGLGLRLIYFSYDVKMKEKGDIPEGYSVSREKKERFSLILESASTNQTSMYLCASSLGSATLHFGNGTRLTVT.

This clonotype was seen a handful of times. The gene calls are TRBV7-2 and TRBJ1-2; tentative D call: TRBD1 (5 bases). The CDR3 consists of 14 residues. Trimming shortened V by 7 bases and J by 2 bases, and 14 bases separated the two germline ends. Germline V gene sequence: CDR1 SGHTA, CDR2 FQGNSA. CDR3 in amino acids: CASTALGQNYGYTF. In DNA, the CDR3 is TGTGCCAGCACGGCCCTGGGGCAAAACTATGGCTACACCTTC.

The V gene is TRBV19, the J gene TRBJ1-2, with D unresolved. With 5 bases removed from V and 1 base from J, the gap between germline ends came to 17 bases. From germline, CDR1 is LNHDA and CDR2 SQIVND (reference sequence). The CDR3 runs to 16 residues. The CDR3 is CASSPTYGTLNYGYTF. CDR3 DNA sequence: TGTGCCAGTAGTCCAACCTACGGAACCCTTAACTATGGCTACACCTTC.

This chain uses TRBV12-3 or TRBV12-4 with TRBJ2-2; D is unresolved. With 3 bases removed from V and 4 bases from J, the gap between germline ends came to 18 bases. There are 17 residues in the CDR3. The CDR3 nucleotides are TGTGCCAGCAGTTTTACCCTTATCTTGGGCTCCACCGGGGAGCTGTTTTTT. Protein sequence: CASSFTLILGSTGELFF.

This clonotype was recorded at least ten times. V and J are TRBV7-9 and TRBJ2-7; the D gene is possibly TRBD2 (5 bases). The V gene lost 8 bases and the J gene lost 7 bases, with 15 bases spanning the gap. Germline CDR1 is SEHNR and CDR2 is FQNEAQ (reference sequence). The CDR3 is 12 residues long. The CDR3 DNA is TGTGCCAGCGTCGGACTGGAACAAGAGCAGTACTTC. Protein product: CASVGLEQEQYF.

This clonotype has more than one count but fewer than ten. V usage is TRBV7-2 and J usage is TRBJ1-5; the D gene is possibly TRBD1 (6 bases). The germline CDR1 and CDR2 sequences are SGHTA and FQGNSA. The CDR3 has 15 residues. Trimming pared 4 bases from V and 2 bases from J, leaving 12 bases between. Here the CDR3 reads CASSSESGGNQPQHF. The CDR3 DNA reads TGTGCCAGCAGCTCGGAGTCAGGGGGCAATCAGCCCCAGCATTTT.

The rearrangement links TRBV20-1 to TRBJ2-7; TRBD1 matches 9 bases. Trimming cost V 1 base and J 6 bases; bases outside gene matches: 7. Per the germline V gene, CDR1 is DFQATT and CDR2 is SNEGSKA (reference sequence). The CDR3 runs 14 residues. The DNA for the CDR3 is TGCAGTGCTAGAGGCGGGACAGGGATGGGCGAGCAGTACGTC. It specifies CSARGGTGMGEQYV.

The chain couples TRBV9 to TRBJ1-5, with D hard to call. The V end was cut by 0 bases, the J end by 1 base, with 5 bases between. The CDR3 is made up of 14 amino acids. Germline CDR1 SGDLS, CDR2 YYNGEE. The CDR3 region is CASSVGMSNQPQHF. In DNA, the CDR3 is TGTGCCAGCAGCGTAGGGATGAGCAATCAGCCCCAGCATTTT.

The V call is TRBV6-2 or TRBV6-3, the J call TRBJ1-5; no firm D call. Germline CDR1 MNHEY, CDR2 SVGEGT. Trimming stripped 11 bases from V and 0 bases from J, with 17 bases between. The CDR3 loop spans 15 amino acids. CDR3 sequence reads: CASRFSGGSNQPQHF. The CDR3 coding sequence is TGTGCCTCACGCTTCTCAGGCGGTAGCAATCAGCCCCAGCATTTT.

The V call is TRBV7-6, the J call TRBJ1-1; weak D call: TRBD1 (6 bases). The V end was cut by 4 bases, the J end by 7 bases, with 19 bases between. Per germline, CDR1 SGHVS and CDR2 FNYEAQ. The CDR3 loop spans 15 amino acids. CDR3 bases: TGTGCCAGCAGCTCTGCACCGGGACAAGCCTATGAAGCTTTCTTT. It translates to CASSSAPGQAYEAFF. Supplemented by reference TRBV7-6 and TRBJ1-1, the full variable domain reads GAGVSQSPRYKVTKRGQDVALRCDPISGHVSLYWYRQALGQGPEFLTYFNYEAQQDKSGLPNDRFSAERPEGSISTLTIQRTEQRDSAMYRCASSSAPGQAYEAFFGQGTRLTVV.

The rearrangement uses TRBV7-2 and TRBJ1-2, with D tentatively TRBD1 (6 bases). Germline assignment: CDR1 SGHTA and CDR2 FQGNSA. This CDR3 region has 15 residues. Deletions cut 6 bases from V and 5 bases from J, with 19 bases between. As DNA, the CDR3 is TGTGCCAGCAGGCCCCGAGACGTACAGGGATATGGCTACACCTTC. Encoded protein: CASRPRDVQGYGYTF.

The V call is TRBV7-9, the J call TRBJ1-2, with 9 nucleotides matching TRBD1. The length of the CDR3 is 14 residues. Trimming took 3 bases from V and 8 from J; bases not matched to a gene: 7. CDR1 is SEHNR, CDR2 FQNEAQ, per germline (reference sequence). DNA for the CDR3: TGTGCCAGCAGCTTGGAGGGACAGGGACAAGGCTACACCTTC. Translating it yields CASSLEGQGQGYTF.